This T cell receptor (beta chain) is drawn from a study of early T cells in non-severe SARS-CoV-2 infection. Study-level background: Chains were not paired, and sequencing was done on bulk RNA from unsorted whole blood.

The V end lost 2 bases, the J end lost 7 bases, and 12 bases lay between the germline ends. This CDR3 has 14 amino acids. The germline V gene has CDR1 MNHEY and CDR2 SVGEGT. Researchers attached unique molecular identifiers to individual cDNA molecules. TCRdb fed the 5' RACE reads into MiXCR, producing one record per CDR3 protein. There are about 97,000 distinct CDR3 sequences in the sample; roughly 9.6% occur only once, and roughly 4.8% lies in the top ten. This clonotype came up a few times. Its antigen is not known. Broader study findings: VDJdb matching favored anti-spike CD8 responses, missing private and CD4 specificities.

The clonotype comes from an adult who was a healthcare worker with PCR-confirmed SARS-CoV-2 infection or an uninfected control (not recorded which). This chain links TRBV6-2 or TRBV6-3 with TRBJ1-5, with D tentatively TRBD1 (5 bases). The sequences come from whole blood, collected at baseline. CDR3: CASSYDEGWQPQHF. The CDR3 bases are TGTGCCAGCAGTTACGATGAGGGGTGGCAGCCCCAGCATTTT.